This TCR beta chain was captured in a study of blood T cells in healthy people across ages. Study observations and caveats: Long-lived and aged donors differed, with more naive CD4+ cells and higher diversity in the long-lived.

This clonotype was picked up a small number of times. Its antigen remains unknown. The second PCR ran about 6 to 11 cycles with a sample-barcoded 5' primer and J-beta primers. Per-sample output comprised a minimum of 2.5 million paired-end reads containing CDR3. TCRdb re-derived calls from the 5' RACE reads in MiXCR, one entry per CDR3 protein. The sample carries around 1,600,000 distinct CDR3 sequences, 35% to 45% recorded once. The source of this sequence is a woman between 18 and 30 years old in good health. The sequenced material came from blood.

CDR3 residues: CATNRGFTNEKLFF. In nucleotides, the CDR3 is TGTGCCACCAACAGGGGATTCACTAATGAAAAACTGTTTTTT. The rearrangement links TRBV6-2 or TRBV6-3 to TRBJ1-4, with 7 bases identical to TRBD1. Germline CDR1 is MNHEY and CDR2 is SVGEGT. Trimming removed 10 bases from V and 2 bases from J; junction bases left unmatched: 7. This CDR3 is built from 14 residues.